A single sample is the source of the 29 T cell receptor beta chains below, sequenced in a study of T cell changes during pregnancy in multiple sclerosis (dated by TCRdb to between 2018 and 2021). The library relied on the immunoSEQ multiplex PCR assay. As stored in TCRdb, this immuneACCESS dataset retains in-frame rearrangements with V and J assigned. A fraction of the clones does not appear; measured against another copy, unresolved V genes explain less than half of the discrepancy, and the remainder lacks a known reason. The sample contains roughly 45,000 clones, about nine tenths of them found a single time. The top ten clonotypes cover 7.5% to 9% of the sample. The input for sequencing was CD8+ T cells from peripheral blood mononuclear cells, taken after pregnancy. All receptors come from a female donor with multiple sclerosis, enrolled in a pregnancy study.

The chain couples TRBV7-2 to TRBJ2-1; 7 bases map to TRBD2. Germline-derived CDR1 and CDR2 are SGHTA and FQGNSA. Trimming cost V 4 bases and J 5 bases; bases outside gene matches: 5. This CDR3 has 14 residues. The CDR3, as DNA: TGTGCCAGCAGCTGGATGGGAGGGGACAATGAGCAGTTCTTC. Translation: CASSWMGGDNEQFF.

The chain has TRBV6-5 and TRBJ2-2; possibly TRBD1 for D (6 bases). From germline, CDR1 is MNHEY and CDR2 SVGAGI. The CDR3 loop spans 11 amino acids. The V end was cut by 6 bases, the J end by 14 bases, with 13 bases between. In DNA, the CDR3 is TGTGCCAGCAGCGACCTAGGGACACTGTTTTTT. This translates into CASSDLGTLFF.

The V call is TRBV19, the J call TRBJ2-7; D is unresolved. The CDR3 extends over 14 amino acids. V was cut by 0 bases and J by 3 bases, with 9 bases left in between. Per the germline V gene, CDR1 is LNHDA and CDR2 is SQIVND (reference sequence). The DNA for the CDR3 is TGTGCCAGTAGTATAGATACGACTTACTACGAGCAGTACTTC. The encoded protein is CASSIDTTYYEQYF.

CDR3 in amino acids: CAIGDRAGWALSDFFYNEQFF. CDR3 nucleotides: TGTGCCATCGGGGACAGGGCCGGCTGGGCCCTTTCCGACTTTTTCTACAATGAGCAGTTCTTC. The rearrangement links TRBV10-3 to TRBJ2-1; 9 nucleotides match TRBD1. Germline loops: CDR1 ENHRY, CDR2 SYGVKD. The CDR3 is 21 amino acids. The ends lost 8 bases at V and 3 bases at J; junction bases unmatched: 26.

This rearrangement joins TRBV5-1 to TRBJ1-1; TRBD1 is a possible D gene (6 bases). There are 16 residues in the CDR3. CDR1 is SGHRS and CDR2 is YFSETQ in the germline V gene. The V end lost 0 bases, the J end lost 0 bases, and 12 bases lay between the germline ends. The CDR3 bases are TGCGCCAGCAGCTTGGTAGGGGGAGCCATGAACACTGAAGCTTTCTTT. Translating gives CASSLVGGAMNTEAFF.

This chain uses TRBV6-5 with TRBJ2-3, with D possibly TRBD1 on 6 matching bases. Trimming cost V 5 bases and J 6 bases, with 15 bases left between them. From germline, CDR1 is MNHEY and CDR2 SVGAGI. The CDR3 totals 14 residues. CDR3 bases: TGTGCCAGCAGTCCCGGGTTGGGACATGATACGCAGTATTTT. Its translation: CASSPGLGHDTQYF.

For this clone: One junction end disagrees with the germline gene, perhaps due to a read error. V is TRBV14 and J is TRBJ2-2, with D unresolved. This CDR3 has 18 amino acids. Germline loops: CDR1 SGHDN, CDR2 FVKESK. The CDR3 reads CASSQVWQLGQNAGELFF. CDR3 coding DNA: TGTGCCAGCAGCCAAGTATGGCAGCTAGGTCAGAACGCCGGGGAGCTGTTTTTT.

The chain employs TRBV29-1 and TRBJ2-1, with 8 positions matching TRBD2. Trimming took 5 bases from V and 2 from J; bases not matched to a gene: 8. The length of the CDR3 is 15 residues. Germline V gene sequence: CDR1 SQVTM, CDR2 ANQGSEA. The CDR3 region is CSVREYSGTYNEQFF. As DNA, the CDR3 is TGCAGCGTTCGGGAGTATAGCGGGACCTACAATGAGCAGTTCTTC.

The chain joins TRBV6-6 to TRBJ1-2; possibly TRBD1 for D (5 bases). The V end was cut by 2 bases, the J end by 5 bases, with 9 bases between. The CDR3 extends over 13 amino acids. Germline CDR1 is MNHNY and CDR2 is SVGAGI (reference sequence). The CDR3 DNA sequence: TGTGCCAGCAGTTACGGGAGGGGATATGGCTACACCTTC. It codes for CASSYGRGYGYTF.

The V gene is TRBV7-8, the J gene TRBJ1-1; D is possibly TRBD1 (6 bases). CDR1 SGHVS and CDR2 FQNEAQ come from the germline V gene. The V gene lost 1 base and the J gene lost 6 bases, with 15 bases spanning the gap. CDR3 length equals 15 residues. The CDR3 DNA is TGTGCCAGCAGCTTAGTCGAGGGGGAGGGAGCTGAAGCTTTCTTT. Its protein is CASSLVEGEGAEAFF.

The V gene is TRBV5-6, the J gene TRBJ2-7; tentative D call: TRBD2 (5 bases). There are 11 residues in the CDR3. V lost 4 bases, J lost 7 bases, and 9 bases lay in between. Germline V gives CDR1 SGHDT, CDR2 YYEEEE. In DNA, the CDR3 is TGTGCCAGCAGCGCGTGGACTGAGCAGTACTTC. Protein product: CASSAWTEQYF.

The rearrangement joins TRBV6-5 to TRBJ1-1; 7 bases agree with TRBD1. Germline V CDR1 and CDR2: MNHEY, SVGAGI. The CDR3 sequence is 14 residues long. V trimming: 3 bases; J trimming: 1 base; junction bases outside the gene matches: 2. CDR3 amino acids: CASSYKGANTEAFF. CDR3 nucleotide sequence: TGTGCCAGCAGTTATAAGGGGGCGAACACTGAAGCTTTCTTT.

V gene TRBV10-1 combines with J gene TRBJ2-3; no firm D call. Germline values: CDR1 WNHNN, CDR2 SYGVQD (reference sequence). CDR3 length equals 14 residues. V lost 3 bases and J 0 bases, leaving 7 bases between the germline ends. Here the CDR3 DNA reads TGCGCCAGCAGTGACTCGAGGAGCACAGATACGCAGTATTTT. It is translated as CASSDSRSTDTQYF.

CDR3 sequence (DNA): TGTGCCAGCAGCTTCGGCGGGGGCCTCGGGGAGCTGTTTTTT. Encoded protein: CASSFGGGLGELFF. The chain has TRBV5-4 and TRBJ2-2; perhaps TRBD2 as D (7 bases). The CDR3 loop spans 14 amino acids. The V and J ends lost 2 bases and 7 bases respectively, with 12 bases between them. Per germline, CDR1 SGHNT and CDR2 YYREEE (reference sequence).

This clone was seen a single time. The CDR3 sequence: CASSDSGQGNENTGELFF. The CDR3, as DNA: TGTGCCAGCAGTGACTCAGGACAGGGGAACGAGAACACCGGGGAGCTGTTTTTT. The chain joins TRBV6-4 to TRBJ2-2; 9 bases align to TRBD1. V dropped 0 bases and J dropped 1; count of bases not matched to a gene: 6. The CDR3 consists of 18 residues. Germline V gene sequence: CDR1 MRHNA, CDR2 SNTAGT.

The chain carries TRBV27 and TRBJ2-3, with 7 bases fitting TRBD1. The V and J ends lost 8 bases and 2 bases, in that order; junction bases with no gene match: 10. Germline V gene sequence: CDR1 MNHEY, CDR2 SMNVEV (reference sequence). The CDR3 loop spans 15 amino acids. In DNA form, the CDR3 reads TGTGCCAGCGGCCAGAGGGGACAGTACACAGATACGCAGTATTTT. Translating it yields CASGQRGQYTDTQYF.

J is TRBJ1-3 and V is TRBV12-5; tentatively, D is TRBD1 (6 bases). The V end was cut by 3 bases, the J end by 0 bases, with 21 bases between. Germline CDR1 reads LGHNT; CDR2 reads FRNRAP. This CDR3 region has 19 residues. CDR3 residues: CASGFIVRRGQSSGNTIYF. CDR3 DNA sequence: TGTGCTAGTGGTTTTATCGTGCGACGAGGACAGAGCTCTGGAAACACCATATATTTT.

This chain joins TRBV6-1 and TRBJ2-1, with TRBD1 matching over 9 bases. V lost 10 bases and J lost 4; bases outside the gene matches: 8. The CDR3 covers 14 residues. Per the germline V gene, CDR1 is MNHNS and CDR2 is SASEGT. CDR3 coding DNA: TGTGCCACCCTAACGGACAGGGGATACAATGAGCAGTTCTTC. Residues: CATLTDRGYNEQFF.

In its sample, this clone was seen once. The chain carries TRBV19 and TRBJ2-1; the D is unclear. V dropped 8 bases and J dropped 7 bases, with 12 bases sitting between them. CDR3 size: 12 residues. Germline assignment: CDR1 LNHDA and CDR2 SQIVND (reference sequence). This CDR3 is CASSTVSNEQFF. CDR3 nucleotides: TGTGCCAGTTCTACCGTATCAAATGAGCAGTTCTTC.

This chain uses TRBV21-1 with TRBJ2-6; no DNA check was done on the table's D call, TRBD2. TRBV21-1 is listed as a pseudogene. The CDR3 loop spans 14 amino acids. The CDR3 sequence is CASSKSSGANVLTF. The CDR3 DNA reads as TGTGCCAGCAGCAAGTCGTCTGGGGCCAACGTCCTGACTTTC.

The chain uses TRBV29-1 and TRBJ1-2; tentatively, D is TRBD1 (5 bases). The CDR3 has 14 amino acids. Germline CDR1 SQVTM, CDR2 ANQGSEA. CDR3 in amino acids: CSITLGGANYGYTF. CDR3 nucleotide sequence: TGCAGTATCACCCTAGGTGGGGCCAACTATGGCTACACCTTC.

This chain uses TRBV2 with TRBJ2-3; D might be TRBD2 (6 bases). The CDR3 consists of 16 residues. CDR1 and CDR2 from the germline V gene are SNHLY and FYNNEI. V shed 5 bases and J shed 0 bases, with 15 bases lying between them. The CDR3 DNA follows: TGTGCCAGCAGTTCCTCGGAGGGGACTAGCACAGATACGCAGTATTTT. Amino acids: CASSSSEGTSTDTQYF.

The chain joins TRBV28 to TRBJ1-1; 10 bases are shared with TRBD1. This CDR3 has 16 amino acids. In germline, CDR1 is MDHEN, CDR2 SYDVKM. After removal of 7 bases from V and 0 bases from J, the junction contained 8 bases not matched to a gene. The CDR3 nucleotides read TGTGCCAGCACCAGAACGGGACAGGGGATGAACACTGAAGCTTTCTTT. Its translation is CASTRTGQGMNTEAFF. Full variable domain (remainder filled in from reference TRBV28 and TRBJ1-1): DVKVTQSSRYLVKRTGEKVFLECVQDMDHENMFWYRQDPGLGLRLIYFSYDVKMKEKGDIPEGYSVSREKKERFSLILESASTNQTSMYLCASTRTGQGMNTEAFFGQGTRLTVV.

This clone was observed once. The chain combines TRBV5-4 with TRBJ1-2; maybe TRBD1 (5 bases). Germline-derived CDR1 and CDR2 are SGHNT and YYREEE (reference sequence). The CDR3 is made up of 13 amino acids. Trimming pared 0 bases from V and 8 bases from J, leaving 11 bases between. CDR3 DNA: TGTGCCAGCAGCTTGGGACAGCGGGAGGGCTACACCTTC. Translated, it gives CASSLGQREGYTF.

DNA for the CDR3: TGTGCCAGCAGCCAACTGGAGTATCTATATGGCTACACCTTC. This translates into CASSQLEYLYGYTF. The chain is built from TRBV4-2 and TRBJ1-2; unclear D gene. V lost 2 bases and J lost 5, with 12 bases in between. The CDR3 covers 14 residues. From germline, CDR1 is LGHNA and CDR2 YNFKEQ.

This clone was detected once. V and J are TRBV6-6 and TRBJ1-4; maybe TRBD1 (6 bases). The V gene lost 2 bases and the J gene lost 13 bases, with 8 bases spanning the gap. CDR3 size: 11 residues. The germline V gene has CDR1 MNHNY and CDR2 SVGAGI (reference sequence). The CDR3 reads CASSYQDRLFF. The DNA for the CDR3 is TGTGCCAGCAGTTACCAGGACAGACTGTTTTTT.

The sample holds one count of this clone. CDR3 in amino acids: CARSLPAGYSGANVLTF. The CDR3 nucleotides are TGTGCCAGAAGCTTGCCGGCAGGCTACTCTGGGGCCAACGTCCTGACTTTC. The V gene is TRBV5-3, the J gene TRBJ2-6; D unresolved. TRBV5-3 is noted as an ORF with a role that remains uncertain. CDR3 length: 17 residues. The ends were cut back, 1 base at V and 0 bases at J, with 11 bases in the middle.

The chain combines TRBV6-4 with TRBJ2-7; 12 bases fit TRBD1. CDR3 length: 15 residues. Germline V lookup: CDR1 MRHNA, CDR2 SNTAGT. The J segment lost 5 bases and the V segment lost 2 bases, leaving 4 bases of the junction unmatched. CDR3 protein: CASSDKGTGGNEQYF. The CDR3 bases are TGTGCCAGCAGTGACAAGGGGACAGGGGGCAACGAGCAGTACTTC.

This clone was observed once. The chain couples TRBV18 to TRBJ1-2, with a possible D match to TRBD1 (6 bases). Trimming left V 2 bases short and J 2 bases short, with 15 bases between. Germline V gene data show CDR1 as KGHSH and CDR2 as LQKENI. CDR3 length equals 16 residues. The CDR3 region is CASSPTPDRPNYGYTF. As DNA, the CDR3 is TGTGCCAGCTCACCAACCCCCGACAGGCCGAACTATGGCTACACCTTC.